This T cell receptor (beta chain) appears in the sequencing data of a study of regulatory T cells in long-lasting Graves disease. Building the TCR beta libraries relied on iRepertoire HTBI primers, and CDR3 regions underwent Arm-PCR. In TCRdb, the multiplex PCR reads were re-called with MiXCR into one record per CDR3 protein. This table holds under 250,000 distinct CDR3 sequences, around 20% found once. The V gene lost 0 bases and the J gene lost 7 bases, with 16 bases spanning the gap. This CDR3 is built from 16 residues. Germline CDR1 is SGHTA and CDR2 is FQGTGA. Time point described: newly diagnosed GD, antithyroid drugs for less than 3 months. RNA isolated from PBMCs was used to make the TCR library.

The source is a female donor with Graves disease. The sequences come from peripheral blood mononuclear cells (PBMCs), collected at new diagnosis, from a patient treated with antithyroid drugs. The V and J genes are TRBV7-3 and TRBJ2-4, with D perhaps TRBD2 (6 bases). This CDR3 is CASSLTGEAGRNIQYF. The CDR3 DNA sequence: TGTGCCAGCAGCTTAACGGGGGAGGCAGGGCGGAACATTCAGTACTTC.